These 25 T cell receptor beta chains were all obtained from the same sample, sequenced in a study of tumor and adjacent non-tumor tissue in lung cancer. TCRbeta libraries were built with three rounds of nested PCR, modified from ARM-PCR. TCRdb used MiXCR to reprocess the multiplex PCR reads, holding one entry per CDR3 protein. The table lists around 210,000 distinct CDR3 sequences, over 55% of them singletons. No cell sorting was done before RNA was extracted from the tissue. Sequences were obtained from lung tumor tissue. These receptors all stem from a man in his sixties with non-small cell lung cancer.

This clonotype showed up many times. The chain has TRBV11-2 and TRBJ1-1, with a tentative D call TRBD1 (5 bases). Germline CDR1 reads SGHAT; CDR2 reads FQNNGV. This CDR3 has 13 residues. The V gene lost 5 bases and the J gene lost 1 base, with 8 bases spanning the gap. CDR3 region: CASSGGTNTEAFF. The CDR3, as DNA: TGTGCCAGCAGCGGCGGGACGAACACTGAAGCTTTCTTT.

As concerns this clonotype: The conserved closing phenylalanine or tryptophan is absent in this CDR3, likely reflecting a read error. V is TRBV11-2 and J is TRBJ2-1; D not resolved. CDR1 SGHAT and CDR2 FQNNGV come from the germline V gene. This CDR3 comprises 13 residues. The CDR3 sequence: CASSSTFYIEQFS. In DNA, the CDR3 is TGTGCCAGCAGCTCTACATTTTACATTGAGCAGTTCTCC.

Of note for this clonotype: A much larger clonotype is one base distant, so this may be a read error. The chain employs TRBV6-2 or TRBV6-3 and TRBJ2-2, with D maybe TRBD1 (6 bases). Germline lookup yields CDR1 MNHEY and CDR2 SVGEGT. There are 14 residues in the CDR3. V was clipped by 7 bases and J by 6 bases, with 15 bases between them. The DNA for the CDR3 is TGTGCCAGCAATACCCAACAGGGAGCCGGGGAGCTGTTTTTT. Protein: CASNTQQGAGELFF.

Concerning this clonotype: This could be a read error, since a much larger clone is one nucleotide away. The V gene is TRBV4-1, the J gene TRBJ2-7; the D is unclear. The CDR3 consists of 13 residues. CDR1 and CDR2 from the germline V gene are MGHRA and YSYEKL. As DNA, the CDR3 is TGCACCAGCAGCCAAGATAGGACCTACGAGCAGTACTTC. Its translation is CTSSQDRTYEQYF.

A note on this clonotype: The junction departs from germline at one end; a sequencing error may be responsible. J is TRBJ1-5 and V is TRBV20-1; tentative D call: TRBD1 (5 bases). Germline CDR1 is DFQATT and CDR2 is SNEGSKA (reference sequence). The CDR3 covers 14 residues. CDR3 sequence: CSAIEGRENQPQHF. CDR3 nucleotides: TGCAGTGCTATAGAGGGACGGGAGAATCAGCCCCAGCATTTC.

This clonotype was counted only a few times. V usage is TRBV20-1 and J usage is TRBJ2-4; TRBD2 might be the D (6 bases). In germline, CDR1 is DFQATT, CDR2 SNEGSKA (reference sequence). Trimming removed 0 bases from V and 3 bases from J, with 12 bases in between. This CDR3 is 15 amino acids long. The CDR3: CSARDPGGSKNIQYF. The CDR3 bases are TGCAGTGCTAGAGATCCCGGAGGGAGCAAAAACATTCAGTACTTC.

This clonotype was detected a few times. The rearrangement uses TRBV6-4 and TRBJ2-1; 8 nucleotides agree with TRBD2. V lost 5 bases, J lost 8 bases, and 11 bases stayed unmatched. This CDR3 has 15 amino acids. Germline V gene lookup returns CDR1 MRHNA and CDR2 SNTAGT. Written as DNA, the CDR3 is TGTGCCAGCAGTATGACCGGGACTAGTTTCGATGAGCAGTTCTTC. It specifies CASSMTGTSFDEQFF.

As concerns this clonotype: The junction departs from the called germline gene at one end, perhaps through a read error. This chain joins TRBV11-3 and TRBJ2-7, with D hard to call. This CDR3 region has 13 residues. Germline V lookup: CDR1 SGHNT, CDR2 YENEEA. The CDR3 region has the DNA TGTGCCGGCAGCTACGGGCAGACCTATGAGCGGTACTTC. Translation: CAGSYGQTYERYF. Looking up the rest from reference TRBV11-3 and TRBJ2-7 gives the full variable domain: EAGVVQSPRYKIIEKKQPVAFWCNPISGHNTLYWYLQNLGQGPELLIRYENEEAVDDSQLPKDRFSAERLKGVDSTLKIQPAELGDSAVYLCAGSYGQTYERYFGPGTRLTVT.

About this clonotype itself: A much larger clonotype is one base distant, so this may be a read error. This chain connects TRBV11-2 to TRBJ2-2; 8 bases are shared with TRBD1. V dropped 1 base and J dropped 4; count of bases not matched to a gene: 2. This CDR3 region has 15 residues. The V gene's germline CDR1 is SGHAT and CDR2 FQNNGV. CDR3 bases: TGTGCCAGCAGCTTAGTCACAGGGGGCACCGGGGAGCTGTTTTTT. Its protein product is CASSLVTGGTGELFF. Variable domain in full (rest from reference TRBV11-2 and TRBJ2-2): EAGVAQSPRYKIIEKRQSVAFWCNPISGHATLYWYQQILGQGPKLLIQFQNNGVVDDSQLPKDRFSAERLKGVDSTLKIQPAKLEDSAVYLCASSLVTGGTGELFFGEGSRLTVL.

For this clonotype: This sequence may be a read error, since a much larger clone differs from it by one base. The J gene is TRBJ1-1, the V gene TRBV29-1, with D uncertain. CDR1 is SQVTM and CDR2 is ANQGSEA in the germline V gene. This CDR3 spans 12 amino acids. V shed 7 bases and J shed 5 bases, with 14 bases lying between them. The CDR3: CSAGEGKTEAFF. CDR3 nucleotides: TGCAGCGCTGGAGAGGGAAAAACTGAAGCTTTCTTT.

This chain connects TRBV7-9 to TRBJ2-7, with 7 bases aligning to TRBD2. Germline V CDR1 and CDR2: SEHNR, FQNEAQ (reference sequence). Losses at the gene ends were 5 bases for V and 12 bases for J; bases not matched to a gene: 10. This CDR3 has 12 amino acids. CDR3: CASSREGPFMYF. The CDR3 nucleotides read TGTGCCAGCAGCAGGGAGGGCCCCTTTATGTACTTC.

About this clonotype: One end of the junction varies from germline; a read error may be responsible. The chain joins TRBV11-2 to TRBJ2-2, with unresolved D. CDR3 length: 15 amino acids. From germline, CDR1 is SGHAT and CDR2 FQNNGV. The CDR3 coding sequence is TGTACCAGCAGTGAAGGTGGCCGAAGCACCAGGGAGCTGTTTTTT. Translating gives CTSSEGGRSTRELFF.

In its sample, this clonotype was seen many times. The chain combines TRBV11-3 with TRBJ2-7; D might be TRBD2 (5 bases). Between the trimmed V and J ends, which lost 1 base and 1 base, there was a span of 14 bases. Germline V gene lookup returns CDR1 SGHNT and CDR2 YENEEA. The CDR3 has 16 amino acids. CDR3 nucleotide sequence: TGTGCCAGCAGCTTAGGTACTAGGGAACTATCCTACGAGCAGTACTTC. This translates into CASSLGTRELSYEQYF.

The chain couples TRBV6-6 to TRBJ2-3; no firm D call. CDR1 MNHNY and CDR2 SVGAGI come from the germline V gene (reference sequence). V shed 2 bases and J shed 2 bases, with 8 bases lying between them. The CDR3 extends over 14 amino acids. CDR3: CASSYPPSTDTQYF. CDR3 in DNA: TGTGCCAGCAGTTACCCCCCTTCCACAGATACGCAGTATTTT.

The CDR3: CSARLKQGTSRDYEQYF. The CDR3 region has the DNA TGCAGTGCTAGACTAAAACAGGGGACCTCCCGTGACTACGAGCAGTACTTC. The V call is TRBV20-1, the J call TRBJ2-7; 7 bases align to TRBD1. CDR1 is DFQATT, CDR2 SNEGSKA, per germline (reference sequence). This CDR3 spans 17 amino acids. Trimming at V came to 2 bases and at J to 3 bases, leaving 16 bases not matched to a gene.

Notes on this clonotype: Without the conserved terminal phenylalanine or tryptophan, this CDR3 likely stems from a read error. This rearrangement joins TRBV11-3 to TRBJ2-7; D is unclear. CDR3 length equals 12 residues. Germline V gene lookup returns CDR1 SGHNT and CDR2 YENEEA. The CDR3, as DNA: TGTGCCAGCAGGGCCGCCTCCTACAAGCAGTACTTA. It is translated as CASRAASYKQYL.

The V gene is TRBV12-3 or TRBV12-4, the J gene TRBJ1-1, with D perhaps TRBD1 (6 bases). The CDR3 is made up of 13 amino acids. Trimming left V 8 bases short and J 5 bases short, with 15 bases between. CDR3 nucleotide sequence: TGTGCCAGCCGCGCTCAGGGGATTACTGAAGCTTTCTTT. Amino acid sequence: CASRAQGITEAFF.

Note on this clonotype: A read error may produce the germline difference seen at one junction end. The V call is TRBV11-2, the J call TRBJ2-6; D is ambiguous. The CDR3 covers 16 residues. Per germline, CDR1 SGHAT and CDR2 FQNNGV. CDR3 nucleotide sequence: TGTGCCAGCAGCCCCGGTTTGGTCTCTGGAGCCAACGTCCTGACTTTC. Amino acid sequence: CASSPGLVSGANVLTF.

As regards this clonotype: Given the absence of the conserved phenylalanine or tryptophan at the CDR3 end, a read error is likely. The rearrangement links TRBV20-1 to TRBJ2-5; 7 nucleotides align to TRBD1. After removal of 7 bases from V and 9 bases from J, the junction contained 5 bases not matched to a gene. In germline, CDR1 is DFQATT, CDR2 SNEGSKA (reference sequence). The CDR3 spans 10 residues. CDR3: CSDLQGPQYL. The CDR3, as DNA: TGCAGTGATTTACAGGGGCCCCAGTACTTA.

Note on this clonotype: In this CDR3 the conserved last residue, phenylalanine or tryptophan, is missing, so a read error is likely. No DNA is shown, since the ends of the CDR3 on it are uncertain; the CDR3 is the one TCRdb lists. The chain links TRBV6-1 to TRBJ2-1; the listed D gene, TRBD2, was not tested against the DNA. The CDR3 has 15 residues if both end residues are counted. Germline V CDR1 and CDR2: MNHNS, SASEGT. CDR3 protein: CASSDAAGGHNEQFY.

The genes are TRBV7-3 and TRBJ1-1; a weak D match, TRBD1 (5 bases). Germline V lookup: CDR1 SGHTA, CDR2 FQGTGA. This CDR3 has 14 residues. The ends were cut back, 5 bases at V and 4 bases at J, with 14 bases in the middle. The CDR3 coding sequence is TGTGCCAGCAGCACTCGGGGGTCGGGCACTGAAGCTTTCTTT. It translates to CASSTRGSGTEAFF.

Regarding this clonotype: An end of the junction does not agree with germline; a read error may underlie this. The chain has TRBV11-2 and TRBJ1-2; a weak D match, TRBD1 (6 bases). The germline V gene has CDR1 SGHAT and CDR2 FQNNGV. The CDR3 length is 15 residues. This chain's CDR3 is CAISSLGGGAFDNTF. DNA of the CDR3: TGTGCCATCAGCTCCCTTGGGGGCGGAGCCTTCGACAACACCTTC.

The V and J genes are TRBV6-6 and TRBJ1-2, with D hard to call. Germline V CDR1 and CDR2: MNHNY, SVGAGI (reference sequence). CDR3 length: 14 residues. The ends were cut back, 8 bases at V and 2 bases at J, with 15 bases in the middle. The CDR3 DNA follows: TGTGCCAGCTGTTCGCTAGGCGGGAACTATGGCTACACCTTC. It translates to CASCSLGGNYGYTF.

The chain links TRBV20-1 to TRBJ1-1, with D possibly being TRBD1 (5 bases). This CDR3 has 13 amino acids. Germline V CDR1 and CDR2: DFQATT, SNEGSKA (reference sequence). V lost 3 bases and J 0 bases, leaving 8 bases between the germline ends. The DNA for the CDR3 is TGCAGTGCTAGCAAGGGACTGAACACTGAAGCTTTCTTT. Its translation: CSASKGLNTEAFF.

About this clonotype: Since a much larger clone is just one base distant, this may be a read error. The chain couples TRBV29-1 to TRBJ2-1; 8 positions agree with TRBD1. The V segment lost 7 bases and the J segment 4 bases; nucleotides outside the gene matches: 6. The germline V gene has CDR1 SQVTM and CDR2 ANQGSEA. The CDR3 runs to 13 residues. CDR3 sequence: CSALTGEYNEQFF. The CDR3 region has the DNA TGCAGCGCCTTGACAGGGGAGTACAATGAGCAGTTCTTC.